These T cell receptor beta chains were read from a single sample in a study of OX40 agonist ivuxolimab in advanced cancers. TCRdb's table, derived via immunoSEQ multiplex PCR, lists solely in-frame clones and lacks some. The sample lists under 85,000 clones; about 90% were seen once. Sequenced material: CD4+ or CD8+ T cells sorted from blood, taken in a trial of the OX40 agonist ivuxolimab. The source of these receptors is an adult with an advanced solid tumor such as melanoma, head and neck, liver or kidney cancer. Each CDR3 is given without its conserved first and last residue. Fields, in order: V gene, J gene, D gene, CDR3 protein. A D gene is named only where the DNA matches it firmly.

TRBV6-4	TRBJ1-3	NA	ASSDAGSGNTIY
TRBV5-1	TRBJ2-5	TRBD1	ASSPGTEETQY
TRBV7-9	TRBJ2-7	NA	ASSLGGIFYEQY
TRBV6-1	TRBJ2-1	TRBD2	ASSERSGSYNEQF
TRBV28	TRBJ2-7	TRBD1	ASGLPGTGEREQY
TRBV28	TRBJ1-1	TRBD1	ASSSNYLGQVRTEAF
TRBV5-1	TRBJ2-2	NA	ASSLDPTGELF
TRBV27	TRBJ2-1	TRBD2	ASSPFGLALPPYNEQF
TRBV7-2	TRBJ2-1	NA	ASRSVLANEQF
TRBV2	TRBJ2-3	NA	ASSERQATSTDTQY
TRBV19	TRBJ2-3	TRBD2	ASSTSGIIDTQY
TRBV10-3	TRBJ2-3	TRBD2	AISEGKLAGGTDTQY
TRBV19	TRBJ1-4	NA	ASSISTNEKLF
TRBV6-5	TRBJ2-1	TRBD1	ASRSSDRGYNEQF
TRBV11-2	TRBJ2-7	NA	ASSLDGGKGHEQY
TRBV4-1	TRBJ1-5	NA	ASSQDPRGQNQPQH
TRBV11-1	TRBJ1-3	NA	ASSLSPGKAGNTIY
TRBV25-1	TRBJ1-3	NA	ASSRPGGGDGNTIY
TRBV6-5	TRBJ1-3	NA	ASSVSRNGNTIY
TRBV27	TRBJ2-7	NA	ASSPQIRSYEQY
TRBV5-5	TRBJ2-1	TRBD2	ASSVRGLANNEQF
TRBV11-3	TRBJ2-1	TRBD2	ASSLDPLAGVLNEQF
TRBV15	TRBJ1-5	NA	ATKRQAGKGQPQH
TRBV11-1	TRBJ2-1	TRBD2	ASSHWTSGSGNEQF
TRBV2	TRBJ1-2	NA	ASSEVRDYGYT
TRBV20-1	TRBJ1-1	NA	RGKTNTEAF
TRBV5-1	TRBJ2-1	TRBD2	ASTGISGSRSYNEQF
TRBV10-1	TRBJ2-1	NA	ASSELQGRLYNEQF